This record looks at one T cell receptor (beta chain) sequence and its context. Per the authors' pipeline: Amplified reference gene primers provided the basis for estimating nucleated cell counts. Method: immunoSEQ multiplex PCR; TCRdb's copy keeps in-frame clones and lacks some. V and J calls and clone size are copied from that table; D and trimming were computed from the DNA. The sample lists approximately 150,000 clones; 90% were seen once. The sample comes from a study of blood T cell repertoires in COVID-19. Study background: Acute and convalescent COVID-19 specimens originated in the United States, Italy and Spain.

The germline V gene encodes CDR1 LNHDA and CDR2 SQIVND (reference sequence). The CDR3 is 15 amino acids. V dropped 4 bases and J dropped 8 bases, with 20 bases sitting between them. This TCR derives from a man in his 60s with active or convalescent COVID-19. Sequencing was carried out using peripheral blood. V gene TRBV19 combines with J gene TRBJ1-2; no definite D call. The CDR3: CASSSLETMAKGYTF. The CDR3 DNA follows: TGTGCCAGTAGTAGCCTTGAGACAATGGCGAAAGGCTACACCTTC. The full variable domain, in which reference TRBV19 and TRBJ1-2 provide the parts outside the CDR3, is DGGITQSPKYLFRKEGQNVTLSCEQNLNHDAMYWYRQDPGQGLRLIYYSQIVNDFQKGDIAEGYSVSREKKESFPLTVTSAQKNPTAFYLCASSSLETMAKGYTFGSGTRLTVV.